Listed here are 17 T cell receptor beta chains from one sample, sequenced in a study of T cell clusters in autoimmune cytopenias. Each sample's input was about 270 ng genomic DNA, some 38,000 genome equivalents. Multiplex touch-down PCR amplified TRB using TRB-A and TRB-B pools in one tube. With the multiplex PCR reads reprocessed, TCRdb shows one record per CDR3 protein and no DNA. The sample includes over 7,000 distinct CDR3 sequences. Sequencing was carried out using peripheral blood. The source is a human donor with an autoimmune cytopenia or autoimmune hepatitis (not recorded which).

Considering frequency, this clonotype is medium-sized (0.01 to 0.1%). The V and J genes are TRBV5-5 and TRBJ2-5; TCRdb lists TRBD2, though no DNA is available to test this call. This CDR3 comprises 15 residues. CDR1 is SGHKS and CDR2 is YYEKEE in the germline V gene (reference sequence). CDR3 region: CASSLFSGFQETQYF.

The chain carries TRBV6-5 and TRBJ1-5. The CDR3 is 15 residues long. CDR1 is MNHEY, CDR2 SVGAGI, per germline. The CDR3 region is CASSLLKGRNQPQHF.

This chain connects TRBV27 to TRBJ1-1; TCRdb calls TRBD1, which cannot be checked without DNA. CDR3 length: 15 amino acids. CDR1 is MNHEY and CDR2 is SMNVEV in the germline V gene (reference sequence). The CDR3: CASSFAWGMNTEAFF.

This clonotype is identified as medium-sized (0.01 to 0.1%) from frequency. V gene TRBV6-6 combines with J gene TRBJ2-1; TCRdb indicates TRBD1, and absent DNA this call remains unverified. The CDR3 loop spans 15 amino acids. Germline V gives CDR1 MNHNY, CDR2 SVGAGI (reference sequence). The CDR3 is CASSYPDRGRDEQFF.

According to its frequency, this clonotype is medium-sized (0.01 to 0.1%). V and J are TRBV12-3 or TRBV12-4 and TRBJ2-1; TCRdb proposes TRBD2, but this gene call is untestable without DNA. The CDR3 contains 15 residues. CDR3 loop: CASSLRLLAYNEQFF.

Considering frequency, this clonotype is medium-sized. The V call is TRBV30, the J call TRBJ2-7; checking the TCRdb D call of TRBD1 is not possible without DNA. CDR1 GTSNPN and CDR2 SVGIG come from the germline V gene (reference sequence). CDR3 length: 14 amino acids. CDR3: CAWSHAPGSYEQYF.

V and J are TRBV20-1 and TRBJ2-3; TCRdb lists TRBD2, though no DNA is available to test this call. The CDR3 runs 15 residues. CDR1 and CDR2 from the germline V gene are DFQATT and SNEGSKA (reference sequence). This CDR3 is CSASGRGGSTDTQYF.

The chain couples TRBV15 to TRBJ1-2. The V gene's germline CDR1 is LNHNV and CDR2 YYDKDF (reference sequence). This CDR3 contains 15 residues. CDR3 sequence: CATSSLEGRNYGYTF.

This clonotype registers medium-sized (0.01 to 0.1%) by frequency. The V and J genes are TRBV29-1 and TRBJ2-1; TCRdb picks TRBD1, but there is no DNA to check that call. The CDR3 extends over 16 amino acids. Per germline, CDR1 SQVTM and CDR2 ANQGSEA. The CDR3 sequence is CSVEERGRASYNEQFF.

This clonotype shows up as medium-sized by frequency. CDR3 loop: CASSAAGTGLSYGYTF. This rearrangement joins TRBV19 to TRBJ1-2; checking the TCRdb D call of TRBD1 is not possible without DNA. The germline V gene encodes CDR1 LNHDA and CDR2 SQIVND (reference sequence). The CDR3 is made up of 16 amino acids. The full variable domain, with the rest looked up from reference TRBV19 and TRBJ1-2, is DGGITQSPKYLFRKEGQNVTLSCEQNLNHDAMYWYRQDPGQGLRLIYYSQIVNDFQKGDIAEGYSVSREKKESFPLTVTSAQKNPTAFYLCASSAAGTGLSYGYTFGSGTRLTVV.

CDR3 loop: CASSISTLYGYTF. This rearrangement joins TRBV19 to TRBJ1-2. The CDR3 has 13 amino acids. Germline V gene lookup returns CDR1 LNHDA and CDR2 SQIVND (reference sequence).

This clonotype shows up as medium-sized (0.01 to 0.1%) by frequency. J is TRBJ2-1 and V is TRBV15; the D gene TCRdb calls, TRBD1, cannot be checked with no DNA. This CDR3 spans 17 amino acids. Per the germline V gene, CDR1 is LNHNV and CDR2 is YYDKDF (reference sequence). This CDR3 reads CATSRNVGESPYNEQFF.

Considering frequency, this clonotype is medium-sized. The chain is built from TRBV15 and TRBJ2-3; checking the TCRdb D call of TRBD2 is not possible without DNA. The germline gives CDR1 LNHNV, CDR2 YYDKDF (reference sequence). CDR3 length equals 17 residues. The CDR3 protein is CATSRDGTSRGTDTQYF.

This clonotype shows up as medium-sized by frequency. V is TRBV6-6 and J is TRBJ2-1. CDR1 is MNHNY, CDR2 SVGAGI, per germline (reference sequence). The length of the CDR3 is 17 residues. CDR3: CASSYSSPAGVYNEQFF.

CDR3 amino acids: CASSLVYSRVRSPIHF. V and J are TRBV7-9 and TRBJ1-6. Germline CDR1 and CDR2: SEHNR and FQNEAQ (reference sequence). The CDR3 has 16 amino acids.

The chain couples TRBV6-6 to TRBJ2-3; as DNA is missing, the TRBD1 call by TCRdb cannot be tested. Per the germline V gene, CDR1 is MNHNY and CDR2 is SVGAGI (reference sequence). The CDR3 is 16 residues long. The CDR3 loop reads CASSRLDTVYTDTQYF.

This chain's CDR3 is CASSYLTEMNTEAFF. This chain joins TRBV27 and TRBJ1-1; absent DNA, TCRdb's TRBD1 call cannot be checked. Germline-derived CDR1 and CDR2 are MNHEY and SMNVEV (reference sequence). The CDR3 consists of 15 residues.